This record looks at one T cell receptor beta chain sequence and its context. Its antigen is still unknown. The data are from a study of cytotoxic CD8 clonotypes in ibrutinib-treated CLL. Study as a whole: For this cohort, patients were about a dozen relapsed/refractory and some 15 treatment-naive, while 17 were IGHV unmutated. Study-level points and caveats: Patients showed higher baseline clonality than age-matched healthy donors, and it tracked circulating CD8+ T-cell counts. Public clonotypes were rare and shrank or held steady on treatment.

Method: immunoSEQ multiplex PCR; TCRdb's copy keeps in-frame clones and lacks some. The profile shows 90,000 to 95,000 clones, approximately 71% of them singletons. Cryopreserved PBMCs supplied 1.5 to 2.5 micrograms of genomic DNA for TCR beta libraries. Deletions cut 6 bases from V and 2 bases from J, with 14 bases between. The CDR3 extends over 14 amino acids. Per germline, CDR1 ENHRY and CDR2 SYGVKD. Sequenced here: PBMCs, sampled after 24 months of ibrutinib treatment. This TCR came from a human donor with chronic lymphocytic leukemia. The rearrangement joins TRBV10-3 to TRBJ2-7; D is possibly TRBD2 (6 bases). The CDR3 here is CAIRPGAGTYEQYF. In nucleotides, the CDR3 is TGTGCCATCAGGCCCGGGGCGGGGACCTACGAGCAGTACTTC.